These 11 T cell receptor beta chains were all obtained from the same sample, sequenced in a study of OX40 agonist ivuxolimab in advanced cancers. Here immunoSEQ multiplex PCR was the method, and the copy in TCRdb shows in-frame clones only, minus some. The data show approximately 75,000 clones, roughly 78% seen once. The specimen was CD4+ or CD8+ T cells sorted from blood, collected in a trial of the OX40 agonist ivuxolimab. The receptors shown here come from an adult with an advanced solid tumor such as melanoma, head and neck, liver or kidney cancer.

The rearrangement joins TRBV27 to TRBJ1-2; 7 bases map to TRBD1. V shed 10 bases, J shed 4 bases, and the junction held 6 bases outside the gene matches. Germline values: CDR1 MNHEY, CDR2 SMNVEV (reference sequence). The CDR3 totals 12 residues. CDR3 in amino acids: CATTTGTYGYTF. As DNA, the CDR3 is TGTGCCACCACGACAGGGACCTATGGCTACACCTTC.

The chain recombines TRBV2 with TRBJ1-4; possible D gene TRBD1, 5 bases. The CDR3 consists of 15 residues. Looked up from germline, CDR1 is SNHLY and CDR2 is FYNNEI. Trimming removed 3 bases at V and 6 bases at J, with 14 bases between. CDR3 DNA: TGTGCCAGCAGTGACCGCGGGACCTGGGATGAAAAACTGTTTTTT. This codes for CASSDRGTWDEKLFF.

The chain carries TRBV6-5 and TRBJ2-7; D not resolved. Trimming cost V 7 bases and J 5 bases, with 9 bases left between them. CDR3 length: 11 residues. Germline V lookup: CDR1 MNHEY, CDR2 SVGAGI. CDR3 in DNA: TGTGCCAGCAAAGACCTCCACGAGCAGTACTTC. Translating gives CASKDLHEQYF.

The chain joins TRBV28 to TRBJ2-3; 7 bases fit TRBD1. This CDR3 region has 16 residues. The trim removed 6 bases at V and 6 bases at J, leaving 15 bases unmatched. Germline assignment: CDR1 MDHEN and CDR2 SYDVKM. The CDR3 DNA sequence: TGTGCCAGCAGCCTTGGCGCGAGGGGGCCAGGGGATACGCAGTATTTT. Its protein is CASSLGARGPGDTQYF.

The gene calls are TRBV2 and TRBJ1-4, with D hard to call. The CDR3 sequence is 12 residues long. Germline assignment: CDR1 SNHLY and CDR2 FYNNEI. Trimming removed 7 bases from V and 6 bases from J, with 9 bases in between. In DNA form, the CDR3 reads TGTGCCAGCAAGGAAACATATGAAAAACTGTTTTTT. This encodes CASKETYEKLFF.

The gene calls are TRBV9 and TRBJ2-5; D is ambiguous. The DNA matches TRBJ2-7 better at its end, which makes the J call doubtful. Germline CDR1 SGDLS, CDR2 YYNGEE. The CDR3 is made up of 11 amino acids. CDR3: CASSPPYEQYF. The CDR3 DNA sequence: TGTGCCAGCAGCCCCCCCTACGAGCAGTACTTC.

Concerning this clone itself: At one end the junction does not follow the germline gene, possibly because of a read error. The chain couples TRBV6-1 to TRBJ1-6; weak D call: TRBD1 (6 bases). CDR1 and CDR2 from the germline V gene are MNHNS and SASEGT. The CDR3 extends over 9 amino acids. In DNA form, the CDR3 reads TGTGCCACCGGGACACTCGGCTTGTTT. Amino acids: CATGTLGLF.

This clone has a handful of counts. This chain's CDR3 is CASSLVRPSSYNEQFF. CDR3 DNA: TGCGCCAGCAGCTTGGTACGGCCGAGCTCCTACAATGAGCAGTTCTTC. V and J are TRBV5-1 and TRBJ2-1; the D is unclear. The germline CDR1 and CDR2 sequences are SGHRS and YFSETQ. The CDR3 runs to 16 residues. V lost 0 bases to trimming and J lost 0 bases, with 10 bases between them.

The chain recombines TRBV19 with TRBJ2-5, with 14 bases identical to TRBD2. This CDR3 contains 15 residues. CDR1 is LNHDA and CDR2 is SQIVND in the germline V gene (reference sequence). V lost 9 bases and J lost 5; bases outside the gene matches: 8. This chain's CDR3 is CASSGTSGSYETQYF. The CDR3 bases are TGTGCCAGCTCCGGGACTAGCGGGAGTTATGAGACCCAGTACTTC. Variable domain in full (rest from reference TRBV19 and TRBJ2-5): DGGITQSPKYLFRKEGQNVTLSCEQNLNHDAMYWYRQDPGQGLRLIYYSQIVNDFQKGDIAEGYSVSREKKESFPLTVTSAQKNPTAFYLCASSGTSGSYETQYFGPGTRLLVL.

The V and J genes are TRBV2 and TRBJ1-1, with TRBD1 as a possible D gene (6 bases). The CDR3 runs to 14 residues. Deletions cut 5 bases from V and 4 bases from J, with 14 bases between. Germline CDR1 SNHLY, CDR2 FYNNEI. This CDR3 reads CASSPRRGGTEAFF. CDR3 bases: TGTGCCAGCAGTCCCCGCAGGGGAGGCACTGAAGCTTTCTTT.

This clone was counted only a few times. The V gene is TRBV7-3, the J gene TRBJ2-7; 7 bases align to TRBD2. V lost 2 bases, J lost 2 bases, and 6 bases stayed unmatched. This CDR3 region has 15 residues. The germline V gene encodes CDR1 SGHTA and CDR2 FQGTGA. CDR3 sequence: CASSLLAEGAYEQYF. CDR3 DNA: TGTGCCAGCAGCTTACTAGCGGAAGGGGCCTACGAGCAGTACTTC.